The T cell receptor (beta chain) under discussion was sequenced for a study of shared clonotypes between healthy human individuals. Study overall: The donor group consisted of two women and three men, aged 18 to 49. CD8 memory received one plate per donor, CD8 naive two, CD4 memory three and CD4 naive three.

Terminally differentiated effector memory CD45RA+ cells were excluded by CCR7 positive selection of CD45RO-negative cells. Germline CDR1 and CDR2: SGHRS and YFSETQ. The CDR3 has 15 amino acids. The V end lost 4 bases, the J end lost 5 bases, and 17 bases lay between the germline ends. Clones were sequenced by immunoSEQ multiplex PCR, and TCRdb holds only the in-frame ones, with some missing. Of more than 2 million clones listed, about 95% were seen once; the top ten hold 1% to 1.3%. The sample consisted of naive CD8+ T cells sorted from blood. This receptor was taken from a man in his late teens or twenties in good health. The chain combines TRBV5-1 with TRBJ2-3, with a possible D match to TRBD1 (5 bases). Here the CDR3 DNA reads TGCGCCAGCAGCCTCGAAGTGGTTAGGGGAGATACGCAGTATTTT. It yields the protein CASSLEVVRGDTQYF.